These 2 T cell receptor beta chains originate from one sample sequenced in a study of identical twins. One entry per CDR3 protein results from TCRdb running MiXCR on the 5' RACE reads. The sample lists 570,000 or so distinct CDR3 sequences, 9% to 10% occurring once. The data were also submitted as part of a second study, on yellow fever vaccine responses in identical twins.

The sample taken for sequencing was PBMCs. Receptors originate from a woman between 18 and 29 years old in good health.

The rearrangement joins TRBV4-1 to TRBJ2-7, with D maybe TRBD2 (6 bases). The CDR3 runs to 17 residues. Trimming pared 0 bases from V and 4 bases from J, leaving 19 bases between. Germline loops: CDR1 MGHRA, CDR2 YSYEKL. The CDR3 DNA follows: TGCGCCAGCAGCCAAGAGGTCGGCGGGACCCTTTCTTACGAGCAGTACTTC. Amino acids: CASSQEVGGTLSYEQYF.

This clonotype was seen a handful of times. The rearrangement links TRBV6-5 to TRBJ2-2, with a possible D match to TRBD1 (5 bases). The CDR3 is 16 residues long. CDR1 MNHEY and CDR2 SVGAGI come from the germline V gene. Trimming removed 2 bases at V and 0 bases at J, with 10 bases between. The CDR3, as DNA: TGTGCCAGCAGTTACCGTCGACAGACGAACACCGGGGAGCTGTTTTTT. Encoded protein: CASSYRRQTNTGELFF.